This TCR beta chain is drawn from a study of memory CD4+ T cells and cytomegalovirus serostatus (dated 2019 in TCRdb). As for the study more broadly: The cohort comprised roughly 35 healthy Belgian adults, 9 CMV seropositive and some 25 CMV seronegative. CD4+ memory TCRbeta repertoires of a Belgian cohort with known cytomegalovirus serostatus were sequenced in order to replicate a published TCR-based CMV serostatus classifier. The paper's findings and limits, for the study overall: Only CD4+CD45RO+ memory cells were sequenced, in contrast to the original study, in which naive and memory CD4+ and CD8+ populations were covered. CMV serostatus prediction reached a median bootstrapped AUC of about 0.95 with the original framework and over 0.8 with a US-trained random forest. On the Belgian cohort, the classifier built on the original framework reached a median bootstrapped AUC of about 0.95, with a 95% CI of 0.76-1.00. The results were read as suggesting that the CMV-associated TCR signature is, for the most part, present in the CD4+ memory repertoire. Of over 150 previously reported CMV-associated TCRbeta sequences, 60 to 85 appeared in the CD4+ memory repertoires, each in one to five individuals.

A FACSAria II was used to sort memory CD4+ T cells, defined as single viable CD3+CD4+CD8-CD45RO+ cells. To determine CMV serostatus, a Roche Elecsys assay was used that detects serum IgG against CMV pp150, pp28, p38 and p52. After thawing, total CD4+ T cells were enriched by positive selection with CD4 magnetic microbeads. Samples originated from another study that specifically interrogated the CD4+ T cell memory repertoire. Following standard operating procedures, peripheral blood mononuclear cells were isolated and cryopreserved, while serum was kept at -80 degrees C. The staining relied on CD3-PerCP (BW264/56), CD4-APC (RPA-T4), CD45RO-PE (UCHT1) and CD8-Pacific Orange (3B5) antibodies, and Sytox blue was used to exclude non-viable cells. Measured from the cysteine to the phenylalanine, the CDR3 is 14 residues long. Only the CDR3 DNA is retained, 42 bases long and in frame from the first base. V lost 7 bases and J lost 0 bases; the stretch between them is 10 bases long. From a lookup of the germline V gene, CDR1 and CDR2 are SGDLS and YYNGEE.

Genomic DNA was extracted from sorted cells with the Quick-DNA Microprep Kit. Amplification of TCRbeta DNA was done with the immunoSEQ hsTCRbeta kit, following the protocol from the manufacturer. An Illumina MiSeq instrument was used to sequence the TCRbeta libraries. The original pipeline was this. Removing out-of-frame sequences left some 2.4 million distinct TCRbeta sequences, an average of around 70,000 per individual. Each individual was scored according to the count of roughly 170 previously reported CMV-associated TCRbeta sequences and the total productive distinct TCRbeta count. A beta-binomial model was reimplemented in Python, and scikit-learn random forests with default parameters were trained on data from the US cohort. Classifier performance on the Belgian cohort was reported as the median AUC with percentile confidence intervals calculated over 10,000 bootstrap iterations. The table comes from immuneACCESS by way of TCRdb, which keeps in-frame sequences with V and J called. Part of the clones is missing from these tables; in studies checked, under half for an unresolved V gene and the rest for unknown reasons. V and J calls and clone size follow that table, whereas D and trimming were derived from the DNA. The sample table shows tens of thousands of clones, and over 70% are seen once. Jointly, the top ten make up less than 0.6% of the sample.

As regards this clone: It lacks a known antigen. There are no base qualities to consult, and no much larger clone falls within one base.

Recombination joined TRBV9 with TRBJ2-2, and TRBD1 may be the D gene, going by 5 matching bases. The sample consisted of memory CD4+ T cells from blood. The source of this sequence is an adult in good health and CMV-seronegative. The CDR3 region has the sequence CASQGAANTGELFF. At the DNA level, the sequence is TGTGCCAGCCAAGGGGCGGCGAACACCGGGGAGCTGTTTTTT. With the portions outside the CDR3 filled from the reference TRBV9 and TRBJ2-2 genes, the complete variable region becomes DSGVTQTPKHLITATGQRVTLRCSPRSGDLSVYWYQQSLDQGLQFLIQYYNGEERAKGNILERFSAQQFPDLHSELNLSSLELGDSALYFCASQGAANTGELFFGEGSRLTVL.